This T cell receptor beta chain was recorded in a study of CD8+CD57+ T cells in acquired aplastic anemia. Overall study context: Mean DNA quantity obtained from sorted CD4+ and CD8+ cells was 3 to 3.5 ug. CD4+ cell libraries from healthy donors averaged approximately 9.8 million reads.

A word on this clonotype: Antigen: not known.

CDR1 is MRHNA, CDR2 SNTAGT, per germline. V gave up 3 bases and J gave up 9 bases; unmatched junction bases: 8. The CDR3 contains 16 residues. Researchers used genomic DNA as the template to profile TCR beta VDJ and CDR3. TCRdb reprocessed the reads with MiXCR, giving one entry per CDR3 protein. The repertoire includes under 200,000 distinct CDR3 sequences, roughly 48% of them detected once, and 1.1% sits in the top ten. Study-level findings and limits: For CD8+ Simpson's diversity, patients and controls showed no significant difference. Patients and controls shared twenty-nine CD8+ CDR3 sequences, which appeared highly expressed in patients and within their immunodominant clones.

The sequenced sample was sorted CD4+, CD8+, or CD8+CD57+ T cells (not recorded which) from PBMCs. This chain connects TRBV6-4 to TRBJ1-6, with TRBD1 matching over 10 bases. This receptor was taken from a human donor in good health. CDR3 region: CASSEGLGQGSSPLHF. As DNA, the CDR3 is TGTGCCAGCAGTGAGGGGTTGGGACAGGGGTCTTCACCCCTCCACTTT.